The present T cell receptor (beta chain) was sequenced within a study of OX40 agonist ivuxolimab in advanced cancers. Looking at the study overall: Subjects had a mean age of roughly 60 years, with a range of 23 to 79; around 83% were male. Study-level results: CD8+ T cells averaged more expanded clones than CD4+.

The CDR3 runs 15 residues. Germline V gives CDR1 SGHKS, CDR2 YYEKEE (reference sequence). The ends lost 4 bases at V and 4 bases at J; junction bases unmatched: 8. Generated by immunoSEQ multiplex PCR, the TCRdb table keeps only in-frame clones and is missing some. The sample lists some 68,000 clones; about nine tenths were seen once. Concerning this clone itself: The antigen is undetermined.

The chain couples TRBV5-5 to TRBJ2-7, with 10 bases that match TRBD1. The TCR was taken from an adult with an advanced solid tumor such as melanoma, head and neck, liver or kidney cancer. The sample consisted of CD4+ or CD8+ T cells sorted from blood, taken in a trial of the OX40 agonist ivuxolimab. The CDR3 bases are TGTGCCAGCAGCCTTCGGGGACAGGGGCTATACGAGCAGTACTTC. It translates to CASSLRGQGLYEQYF.